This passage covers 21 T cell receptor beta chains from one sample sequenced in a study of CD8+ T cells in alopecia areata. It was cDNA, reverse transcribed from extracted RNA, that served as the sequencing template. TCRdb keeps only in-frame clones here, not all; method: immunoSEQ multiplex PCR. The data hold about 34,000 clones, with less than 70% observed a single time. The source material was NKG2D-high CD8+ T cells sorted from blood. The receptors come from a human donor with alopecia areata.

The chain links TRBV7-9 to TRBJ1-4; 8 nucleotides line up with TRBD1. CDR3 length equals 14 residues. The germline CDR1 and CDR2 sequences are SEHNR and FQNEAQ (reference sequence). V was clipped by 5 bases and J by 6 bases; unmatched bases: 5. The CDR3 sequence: CASSPKTGDEKLFF. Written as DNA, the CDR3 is TGTGCCAGCAGCCCAAAGACAGGGGATGAAAAACTGTTTTTT.

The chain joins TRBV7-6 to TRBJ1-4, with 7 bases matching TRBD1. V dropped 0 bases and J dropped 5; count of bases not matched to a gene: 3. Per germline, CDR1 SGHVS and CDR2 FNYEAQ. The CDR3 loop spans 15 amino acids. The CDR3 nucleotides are TGTGCCAGCAGCTTAGCGCGGGACAGAAATGAAAAACTGTTTTTT. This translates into CASSLARDRNEKLFF.

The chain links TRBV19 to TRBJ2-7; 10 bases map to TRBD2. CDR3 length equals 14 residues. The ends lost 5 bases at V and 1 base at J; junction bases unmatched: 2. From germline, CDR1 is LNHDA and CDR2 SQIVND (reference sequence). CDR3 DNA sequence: TGTGCCAGTAGTTGGACTAGCGGATCCTACGAGCAGTACTTC. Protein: CASSWTSGSYEQYF.

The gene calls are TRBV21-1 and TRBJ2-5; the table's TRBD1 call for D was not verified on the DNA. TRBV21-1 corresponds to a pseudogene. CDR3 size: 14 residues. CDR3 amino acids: CASSKGQFQETQYF. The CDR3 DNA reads TGTGCCAGCAGCAAGGGACAGTTCCAAGAGACCCAGTACTTC.

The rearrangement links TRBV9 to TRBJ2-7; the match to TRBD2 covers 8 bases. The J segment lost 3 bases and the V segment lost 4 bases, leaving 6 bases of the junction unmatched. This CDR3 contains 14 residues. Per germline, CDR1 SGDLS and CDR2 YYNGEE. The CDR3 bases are TGTGCCAGCAGCCCACAGACTAGCGACTACGAGCAGTACTTC. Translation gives CASSPQTSDYEQYF.

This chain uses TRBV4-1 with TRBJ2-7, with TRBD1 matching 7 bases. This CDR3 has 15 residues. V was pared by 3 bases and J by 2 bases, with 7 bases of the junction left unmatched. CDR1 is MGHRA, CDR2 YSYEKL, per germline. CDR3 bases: TGCGCCAGCAGCCAGGTGGACAGGTCAACCTACGAGCAGTACTTC. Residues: CASSQVDRSTYEQYF.

CDR3 sequence: CASSFLQGSNQPQHF. In nucleotides, the CDR3 is TGTGCCAGCAGCTTTTTACAGGGTTCGAATCAGCCCCAGCATTTT. The chain links TRBV7-8 to TRBJ1-5; tentative D call: TRBD1 (6 bases). CDR1 and CDR2 (germline): SGHVS, FQNEAQ. The V and J ends lost 3 bases and 4 bases respectively, with 13 bases between them. The CDR3 runs to 15 residues.

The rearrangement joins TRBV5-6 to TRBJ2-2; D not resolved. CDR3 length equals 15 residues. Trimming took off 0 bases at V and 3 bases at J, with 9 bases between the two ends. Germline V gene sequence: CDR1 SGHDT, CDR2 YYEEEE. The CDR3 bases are TGTGCCAGCAGCTTGGTGGTGGGGTACACCGGGGAGCTGTTTTTT. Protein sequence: CASSLVVGYTGELFF.

The CDR3: CASSITESRELNYNEQFF. The CDR3 region has the DNA TGTGCCAGCAGCATTACGGAATCCAGGGAGTTGAACTACAATGAGCAGTTCTTC. This chain uses TRBV7-9 with TRBJ2-1, with D perhaps matching TRBD1 or TRBD2 (5 bases each). V shed 5 bases and J shed 3 bases, with 23 bases lying between them. Per germline, CDR1 SEHNR and CDR2 FQNEAQ (reference sequence). CDR3 length: 18 amino acids.

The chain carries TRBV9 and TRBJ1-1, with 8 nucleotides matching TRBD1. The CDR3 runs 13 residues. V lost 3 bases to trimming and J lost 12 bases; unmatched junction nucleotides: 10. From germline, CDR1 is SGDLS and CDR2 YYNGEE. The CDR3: CASSAGDRPLTFF. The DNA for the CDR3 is TGTGCCAGCAGCGCGGGGGACAGGCCGCTAACTTTCTTT.

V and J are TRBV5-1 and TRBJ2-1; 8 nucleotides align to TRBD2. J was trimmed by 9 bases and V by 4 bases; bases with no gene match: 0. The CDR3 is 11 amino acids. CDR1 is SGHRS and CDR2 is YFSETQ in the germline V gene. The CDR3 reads CASSRGGEQFF. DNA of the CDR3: TGCGCCAGCAGCCGGGGGGGTGAGCAGTTCTTC. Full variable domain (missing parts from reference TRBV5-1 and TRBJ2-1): KAGVTQTPRYLIKTRGQQVTLSCSPISGHRSVSWYQQTPGQGLQFLFEYFSETQRNKGNFPGRFSGRQFSNSRSEMNVSTLELGDSALYLCASSRGGEQFFGPGTRLTVL.

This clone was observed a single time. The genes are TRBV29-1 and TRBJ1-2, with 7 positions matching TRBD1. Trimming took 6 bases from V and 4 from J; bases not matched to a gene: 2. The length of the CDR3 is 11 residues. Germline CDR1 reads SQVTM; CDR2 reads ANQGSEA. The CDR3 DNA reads TGCAGCGTCTGGGACAGCTATGGCTACACCTTC. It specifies CSVWDSYGYTF.

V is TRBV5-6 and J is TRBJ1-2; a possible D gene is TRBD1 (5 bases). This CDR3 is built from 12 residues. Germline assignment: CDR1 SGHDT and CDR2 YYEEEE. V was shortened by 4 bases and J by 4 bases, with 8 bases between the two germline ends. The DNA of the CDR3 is TGTGCCAGCAGCACCGACAGCTATGGCTACACCTTC. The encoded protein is CASSTDSYGYTF. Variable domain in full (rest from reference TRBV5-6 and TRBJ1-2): DAGVTQSPTHLIKTRGQQVTLRCSPKSGHDTVSWYQQALGQGPQFIFQYYEEEERQRGNFPDRFSGHQFPNYSSELNVNALLLGDSALYLCASSTDSYGYTFGSGTRLTVV.

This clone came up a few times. CDR3 bases: TGTGCCAGCAGTTTGGCGAAGGTTGGCTACACCTTC. Residues: CASSLAKVGYTF. V and J are TRBV28 and TRBJ1-2; D call uncertain. Germline V gene sequence: CDR1 MDHEN, CDR2 SYDVKM. The CDR3 loop spans 12 amino acids. V was clipped by 3 bases and J by 7 bases, with 9 bases between them.

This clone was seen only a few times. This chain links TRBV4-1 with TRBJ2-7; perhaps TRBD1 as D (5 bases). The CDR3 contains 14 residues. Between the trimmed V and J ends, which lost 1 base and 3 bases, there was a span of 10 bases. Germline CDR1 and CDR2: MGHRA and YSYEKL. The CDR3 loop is CASSQVGRVYEQYF. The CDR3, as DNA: TGCGCCAGCAGCCAAGTAGGCAGGGTCTACGAGCAGTACTTC.

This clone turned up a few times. DNA for the CDR3: TGTGCCAGCAGTGACTCAGTTGGCGTCTCCTACAATGAGCAGTTCTTC. It translates to CASSDSVGVSYNEQFF. V is TRBV6-4 and J is TRBJ2-1; D not certain. V gave up 0 bases and J gave up 0 bases, with 9 bases separating them. The germline V gene encodes CDR1 MRHNA and CDR2 SNTAGT. The CDR3 has 16 residues.

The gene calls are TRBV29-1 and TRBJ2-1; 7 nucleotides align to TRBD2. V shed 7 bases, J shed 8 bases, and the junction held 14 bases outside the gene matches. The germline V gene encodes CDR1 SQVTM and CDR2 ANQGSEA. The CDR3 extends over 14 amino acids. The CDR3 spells CSAPPRGSGDEQFF. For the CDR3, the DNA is TGCAGCGCCCCACCACGCGGGAGCGGGGATGAGCAGTTCTTC.

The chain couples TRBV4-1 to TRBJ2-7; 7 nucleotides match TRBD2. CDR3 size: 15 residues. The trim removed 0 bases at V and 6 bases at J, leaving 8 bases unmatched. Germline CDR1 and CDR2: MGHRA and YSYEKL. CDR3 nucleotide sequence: TGCGCCAGCAGCCAAGATCTTTTCCAGCGGGGCGAGCAGTACTTC. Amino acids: CASSQDLFQRGEQYF.

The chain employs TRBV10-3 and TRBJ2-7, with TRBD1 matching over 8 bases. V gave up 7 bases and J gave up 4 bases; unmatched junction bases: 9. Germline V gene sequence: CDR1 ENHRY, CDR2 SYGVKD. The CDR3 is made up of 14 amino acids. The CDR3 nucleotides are TGTGCCATCACCAGTGACAGGGGAGAGTACGAGCAGTACTTC. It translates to CAITSDRGEYEQYF.

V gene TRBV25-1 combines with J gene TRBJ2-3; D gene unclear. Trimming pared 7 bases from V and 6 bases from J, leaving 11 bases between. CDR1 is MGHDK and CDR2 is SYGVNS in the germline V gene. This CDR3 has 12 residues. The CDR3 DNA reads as TGTGCCAGCACCTCACAAGGGGATACGCAGTATTTT. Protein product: CASTSQGDTQYF.

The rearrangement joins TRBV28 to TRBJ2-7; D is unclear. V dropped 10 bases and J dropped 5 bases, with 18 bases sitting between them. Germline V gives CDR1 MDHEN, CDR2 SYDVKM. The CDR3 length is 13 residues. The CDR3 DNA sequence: TGTGCCACCGATTCGGAAGGGAACCACGAGCAGTACTTC. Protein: CATDSEGNHEQYF.